This T cell receptor (beta chain) was recovered during a study of T cell repertoires in cytomegalovirus infection. One entry per CDR3 protein results from TCRdb running MiXCR on the reads. This repertoire shows 450,000 to 650,000 distinct CDR3 sequences, around two fifths found once; its top ten account for about half. Study outcomes and limitations: HLA-C-restricted TCR beta clonotypes specific for CMV led the ex vivo response.

V shed 4 bases and J shed 3 bases, with 16 bases lying between them. The CDR3 contains 15 residues. Germline loops: CDR1 SGDLS, CDR2 YYNGEE. About this clonotype itself: Its antigen is currently unknown.

This receptor was obtained from a human donor in good health (CMV status not recorded). Some clones in this sample may be carry-over from other donors' samples. Sample: cultured PBMCs, taken from culture after CMV antigen stimulation. The chain combines TRBV9 with TRBJ2-5; D is unresolved. In DNA, the CDR3 is TGTGCCAGCAGCTTCCGGGCTGCACGGGAAGAGACCCAGTACTTC. The encoded protein is CASSFRAAREETQYF.